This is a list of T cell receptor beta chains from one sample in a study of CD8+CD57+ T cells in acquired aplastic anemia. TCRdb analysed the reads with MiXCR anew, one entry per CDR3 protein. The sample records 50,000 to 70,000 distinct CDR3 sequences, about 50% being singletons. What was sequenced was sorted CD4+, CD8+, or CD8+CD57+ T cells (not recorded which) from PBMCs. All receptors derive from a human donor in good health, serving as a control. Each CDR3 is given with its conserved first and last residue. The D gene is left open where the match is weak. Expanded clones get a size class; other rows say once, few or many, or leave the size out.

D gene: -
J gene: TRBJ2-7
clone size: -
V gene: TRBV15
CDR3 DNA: TGTGCCACCAGCAGAGATCCGCCGGCCTACGAGCAGTACTTC
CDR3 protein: CATSRDPPAYEQYF

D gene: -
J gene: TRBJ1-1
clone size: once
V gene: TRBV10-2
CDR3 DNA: TGCGCCAGCACCATAGTGGAGAACACTGAAGCTTTCTTT
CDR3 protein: CASTIVENTEAFF

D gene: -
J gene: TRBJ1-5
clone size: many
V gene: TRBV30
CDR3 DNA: TGTGCCTGGAGCCTAAGACGGGGGGCATTAAGTCAGCCCCAGCATTTT
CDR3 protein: CAWSLRRGALSQPQHF

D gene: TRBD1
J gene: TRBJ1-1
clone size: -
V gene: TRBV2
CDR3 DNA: TGTGCCAGCAGAGCGGGACAGGGATTCACTGAAGCTTTCTTT
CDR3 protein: CASRAGQGFTEAFF

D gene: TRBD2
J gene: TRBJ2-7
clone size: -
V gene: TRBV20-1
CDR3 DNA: TGCAGTGCGGGAGGTGGTAGCGGGAGGGCCTACGAGCAGTACTTC
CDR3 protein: CSAGGGSGRAYEQYF

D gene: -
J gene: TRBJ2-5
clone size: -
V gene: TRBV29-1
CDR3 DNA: TGCAGCTTCCGTAAGGACTCAGAGACCCAGTACTTC
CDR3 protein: CSFRKDSETQYF

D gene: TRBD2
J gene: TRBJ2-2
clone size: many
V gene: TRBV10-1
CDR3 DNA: TGCGCCAGCAGTGGGGGGTCGGGACTAGGTATTGCCGGGGAGCTGTTTTTT
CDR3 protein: CASSGGSGLGIAGELFF

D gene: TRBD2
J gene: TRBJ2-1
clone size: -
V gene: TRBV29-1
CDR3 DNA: TGCAGCTTAGTACTAGCGGGAGACTTGTTCTTC
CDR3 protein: CSLVLAGDLFF

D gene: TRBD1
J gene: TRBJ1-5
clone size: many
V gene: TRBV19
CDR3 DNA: TGTGCCAGTAAATCAGGGGGCATTCAGCCCCAGCATTTT
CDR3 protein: CASKSGGIQPQHF

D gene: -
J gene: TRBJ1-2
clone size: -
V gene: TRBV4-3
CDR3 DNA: TGCGCCAGCAGCCAAGACTCCGGAAGGACAGCTGGTGGCTACACCTTC
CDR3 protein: CASSQDSGRTAGGYTF

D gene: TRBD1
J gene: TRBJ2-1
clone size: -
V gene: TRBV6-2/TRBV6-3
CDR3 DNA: TGTGCCAGCAGTTACTTAGACGAGCTCTGGACAGGGCCCATAACCCACAATGAGCAGTTCTTC
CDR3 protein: CASSYLDELWTGPITHNEQFF

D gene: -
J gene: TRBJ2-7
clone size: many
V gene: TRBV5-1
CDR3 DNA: TGCGCCAGCAGCACCCGCGGGACTCACCCCTACGAGCAGTACTTC
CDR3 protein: CASSTRGTHPYEQYF

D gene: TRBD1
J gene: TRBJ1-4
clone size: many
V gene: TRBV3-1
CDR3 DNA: TGTGCCAGCAGCTCCTGGACAGGTCTCAAAGAAAAACTGTTTTTT
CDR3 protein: CASSSWTGLKEKLFF

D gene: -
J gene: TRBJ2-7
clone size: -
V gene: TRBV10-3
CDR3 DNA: TGTGCCATCAGGAAAGACAGGACTAACTACGAGCAGTACTTC
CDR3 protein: CAIRKDRTNYEQYF

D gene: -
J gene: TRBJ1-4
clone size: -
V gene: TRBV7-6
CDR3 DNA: TGTGCCAGATTTGAGGCAACTAATGAAAAACTGTTTTTT
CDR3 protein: CARFEATNEKLFF

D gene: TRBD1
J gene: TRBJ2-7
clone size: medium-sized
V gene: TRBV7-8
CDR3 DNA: TGTGCCAGCAGCTTACGGGACAGGGTCTACGAGCAGTACTTC
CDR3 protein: CASSLRDRVYEQYF

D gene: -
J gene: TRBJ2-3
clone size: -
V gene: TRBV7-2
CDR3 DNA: TGTGCCAGCGGGAGGAACACAGATACGCAGTATTTT
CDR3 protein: CASGRNTDTQYF

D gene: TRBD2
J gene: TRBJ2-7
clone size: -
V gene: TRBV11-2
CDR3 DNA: TGTGCCAGCAGCTTAGTTGGGGGAGGGCGGGAGCAGTACTTC
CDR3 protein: CASSLVGGGREQYF

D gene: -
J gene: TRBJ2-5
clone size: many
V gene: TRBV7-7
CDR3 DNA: TGTGCCAGCAGCGCGACTGTGGCGGGAGAGACCCAGTACTTC
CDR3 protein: CASSATVAGETQYF

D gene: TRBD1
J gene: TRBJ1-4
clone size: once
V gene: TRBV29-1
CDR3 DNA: TGCAGCGTTATGGGGCAGGGGGGTGAAAAACTGTTTTTT
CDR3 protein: CSVMGQGGEKLFF

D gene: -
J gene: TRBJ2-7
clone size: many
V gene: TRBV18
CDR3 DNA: TGTGCCAGCTCACTAGACGACCGAAACGAGCAGTACTTC
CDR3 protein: CASSLDDRNEQYF

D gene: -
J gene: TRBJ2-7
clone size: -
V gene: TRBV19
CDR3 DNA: TGTGCCAGTAGTATCGGCGGGGCGTCCTACGAGCAGTACTTC
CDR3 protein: CASSIGGASYEQYF

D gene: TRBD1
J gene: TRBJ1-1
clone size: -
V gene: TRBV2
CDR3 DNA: TGTGCCAGCAGGGACAGGGATTGGACTGAAGCTTTCTTT
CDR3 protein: CASRDRDWTEAFF

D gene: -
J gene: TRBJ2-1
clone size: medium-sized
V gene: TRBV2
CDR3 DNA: TGTGCCAGCAGTGTCTACAATGAGCAGTTCTTC
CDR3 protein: CASSVYNEQFF

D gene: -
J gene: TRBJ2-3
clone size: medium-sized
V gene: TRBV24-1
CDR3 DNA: TGTGCCACCAGTGATTCTGGCCGAATACTCAAAACAGATACGCAGTATTTT
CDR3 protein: CATSDSGRILKTDTQYF

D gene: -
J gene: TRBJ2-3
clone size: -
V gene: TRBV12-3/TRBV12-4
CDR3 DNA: TGTGCCAGCAGTTCGGGGGGCCAGGCAGATACGCAGTATTTT
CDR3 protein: CASSSGGQADTQYF

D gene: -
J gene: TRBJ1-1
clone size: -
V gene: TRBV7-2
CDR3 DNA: TGTGCCAGCAGCCCCTCGACAGAAGTGAACACTGAAGCTTTCTTT
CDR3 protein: CASSPSTEVNTEAFF

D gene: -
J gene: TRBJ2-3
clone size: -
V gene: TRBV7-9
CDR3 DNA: TGTGCCAGCAGCTCCACCGGTGGAGATACGCAGTATTTT
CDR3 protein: CASSSTGGDTQYF

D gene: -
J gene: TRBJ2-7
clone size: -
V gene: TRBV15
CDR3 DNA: TGTGCCACCAGCACAGGAACAGGATACGAGCAGTACTTC
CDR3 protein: CATSTGTGYEQYF

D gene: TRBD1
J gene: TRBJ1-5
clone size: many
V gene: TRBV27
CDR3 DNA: TGTGCCAGCAGTCGACAGGGGAGGGGGGATCAGCCCCAGCATTTT
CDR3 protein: CASSRQGRGDQPQHF

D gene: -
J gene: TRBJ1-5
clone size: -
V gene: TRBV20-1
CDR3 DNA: TGCAGTGCTTGGCAAGGGCCTAATCAGCCCCAGCATTTT
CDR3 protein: CSAWQGPNQPQHF

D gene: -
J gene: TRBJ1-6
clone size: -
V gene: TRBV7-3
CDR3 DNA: TGTGCCAGCTCACCACCTGGTAATTCACCCCTCCACTTT
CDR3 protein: CASSPPGNSPLHF

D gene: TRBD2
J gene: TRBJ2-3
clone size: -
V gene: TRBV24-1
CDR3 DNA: TGTGCCAGCGGGGCGAAGCGGGGGGCCACAGATACGCAGTATTTT
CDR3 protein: CASGAKRGATDTQYF

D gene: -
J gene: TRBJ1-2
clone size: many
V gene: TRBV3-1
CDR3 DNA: TGTGCCAGCAGCCAAGAAGTCGGGAGGTATGGCTACACCTTC
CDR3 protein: CASSQEVGRYGYTF

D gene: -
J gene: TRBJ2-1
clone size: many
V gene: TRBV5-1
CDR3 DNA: TGCGCCAGCAGCCCTGTAGTACAGGGAGGTAATGAGCAGTTCTTC
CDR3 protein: CASSPVVQGGNEQFF

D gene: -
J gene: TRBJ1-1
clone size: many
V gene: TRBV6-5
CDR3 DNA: TGTGCCAGCAGTTACCCCCACTCAGGGAACACTGAAGCTTTCTTT
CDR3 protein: CASSYPHSGNTEAFF

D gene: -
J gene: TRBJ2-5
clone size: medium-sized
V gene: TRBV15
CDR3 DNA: TGTGCCACCTGCGAGGGGTGGGGACAAGAGACCCAGTACTTC
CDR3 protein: CATCEGWGQETQYF

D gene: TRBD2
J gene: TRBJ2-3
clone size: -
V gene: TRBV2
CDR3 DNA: TGTGCCAGCAGTGATAGCGGGAGCGGTAGAGATACGCAGTATTTT
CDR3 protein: CASSDSGSGRDTQYF

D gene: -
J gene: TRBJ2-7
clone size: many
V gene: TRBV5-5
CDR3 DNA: TGTGCCAGCAGCCGAGGTAGTATTTCCCGCTACGAGCAGTACTTC
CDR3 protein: CASSRGSISRYEQYF

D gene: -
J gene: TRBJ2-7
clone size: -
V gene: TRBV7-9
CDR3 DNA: TGTGCCAGCAGAAATGGACAGACCTACGAGCAGTACTTC
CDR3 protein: CASRNGQTYEQYF

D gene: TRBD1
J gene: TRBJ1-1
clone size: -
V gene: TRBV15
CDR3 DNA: TGTGCCACCAGCAGAGACAGGGGGGCCAACACTGAAGCTTTCTTT
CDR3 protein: CATSRDRGANTEAFF

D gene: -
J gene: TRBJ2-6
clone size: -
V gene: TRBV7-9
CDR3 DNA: TGTGCCAGCAGCTTGAGTCCGACTTTC
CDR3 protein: CASSLSPTF

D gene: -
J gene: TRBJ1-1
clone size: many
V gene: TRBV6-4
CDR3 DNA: TGTGCCAGCAGGCAAGAACCGATATTGGGGAACACTGAAGCTTTCTTT
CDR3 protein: CASRQEPILGNTEAFF